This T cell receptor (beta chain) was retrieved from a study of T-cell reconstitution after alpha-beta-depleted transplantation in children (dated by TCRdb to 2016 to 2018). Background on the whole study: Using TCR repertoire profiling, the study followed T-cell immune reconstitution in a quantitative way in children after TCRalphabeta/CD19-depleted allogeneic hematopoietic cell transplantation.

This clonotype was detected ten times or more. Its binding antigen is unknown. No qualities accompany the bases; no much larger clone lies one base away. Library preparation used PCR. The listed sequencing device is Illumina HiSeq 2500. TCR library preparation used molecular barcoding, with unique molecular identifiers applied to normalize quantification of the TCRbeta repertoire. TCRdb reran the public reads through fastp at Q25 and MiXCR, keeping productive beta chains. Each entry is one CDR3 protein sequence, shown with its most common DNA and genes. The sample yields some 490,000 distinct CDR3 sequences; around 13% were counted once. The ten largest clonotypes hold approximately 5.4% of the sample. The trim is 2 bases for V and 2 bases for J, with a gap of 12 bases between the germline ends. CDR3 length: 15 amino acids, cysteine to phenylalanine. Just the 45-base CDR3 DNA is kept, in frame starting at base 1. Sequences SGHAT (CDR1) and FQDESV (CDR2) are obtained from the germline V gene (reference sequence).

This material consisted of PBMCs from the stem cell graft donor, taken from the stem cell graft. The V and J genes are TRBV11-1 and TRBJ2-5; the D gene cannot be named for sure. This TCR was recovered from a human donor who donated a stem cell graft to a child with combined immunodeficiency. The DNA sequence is TGTGCCAGCAGCTTAACTACACGTACTCAAGAGACCCAGTACTTC. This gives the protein CASSLTTRTQETQYF.